A single sample is the source of the 32 T cell receptor beta chains below, sequenced in a study of blood T cell repertoires in COVID-19 (dated by TCRdb to about 2020). Libraries were constructed by the immunoSEQ multiplex PCR assay. TCRdb stores this immuneACCESS table with in-frame sequences only. Part of the clones is absent; in the studies checked, under half of the shortfall reflects unresolved V genes, and no reason is known for the rest. Here the sample has about 270,000 clones; approximately 86% occur a single time. The top ten constitute about 2.7% of the sample. The material sequenced was PBMCs or T cells enriched from blood (not recorded which). The receptors were gathered from a woman younger than 30 who had recovered from COVID-19.

The chain has TRBV24-1 and TRBJ2-1; D is ambiguous. Germline loops: CDR1 KGHDR, CDR2 SFDVKD. Trimming removed 5 bases from V and 3 bases from J, with 10 bases in between. This CDR3 spans 14 amino acids. CDR3 loop: CATSGVGDYNEQFF. CDR3 coding DNA: TGTGCCACCAGTGGTGTCGGAGACTACAATGAGCAGTTCTTC.

The chain joins TRBV27 to TRBJ2-7; D gene uncertain. This CDR3 comprises 13 residues. Looked up from germline, CDR1 is MNHEY and CDR2 is SMNVEV (reference sequence). The ends were cut back, 6 bases at V and 3 bases at J, with 12 bases in the middle. The CDR3 loop reads CASSPEPFYEQYF. CDR3 in DNA: TGTGCCAGCAGCCCGGAGCCGTTCTACGAGCAGTACTTC.

The chain employs TRBV7-8 and TRBJ1-4; tentative D call: TRBD1 (6 bases). The CDR3 totals 18 residues. Per germline, CDR1 SGHVS and CDR2 FQNEAQ. V was clipped by 2 bases and J by 4 bases, with 20 bases between them. CDR3 region: CASSLKPGHLTFNEKLFF. CDR3 nucleotides: TGTGCCAGCAGCTTAAAACCGGGACACCTGACCTTTAATGAAAAACTGTTTTTT. Based on the CDR3 plus reference TRBV7-8 and TRBJ1-4, the full variable domain is GAGVSQSPRYKVAKRGQDVALRCDPISGHVSLFWYQQALGQGPEFLTYFQNEAQLDKSGLPSDRFFAERPEGSVSTLKIQRTQQEDSAVYLCASSLKPGHLTFNEKLFFGSGTQLSVL.

The V gene is TRBV21-1, the J gene TRBJ2-1; the tabulated D call, TRBD2, remains unverified against the DNA. TRBV21-1 is recorded as a pseudogene. This CDR3 has 17 residues. Here the CDR3 reads CASSKGTSRDPYNEQFF. In DNA form, the CDR3 reads TGTGCCAGCAGCAAAGGGACCTCTCGGGATCCCTACAATGAGCAGTTCTTC.

This sequence joins TRBV28 and TRBJ1-2; D is possibly TRBD1 (5 bases). The V gene's germline CDR1 is MDHEN and CDR2 SYDVKM. Trimming removed 11 bases from V and 2 bases from J, with 21 bases in between. CDR3 length equals 15 residues. The chain's CDR3 is CASRKGLILNYGYTF. The CDR3 DNA follows: TGTGCCTCCCGGAAGGGACTAATTTTAAACTATGGCTACACCTTC.

The J gene is TRBJ2-7, the V gene TRBV15; 9 positions match TRBD1. Germline V gene data show CDR1 as LNHNV and CDR2 as YYDKDF (reference sequence). The junction had 15 bases not matched to a gene; V was cut back by 2 bases and J by 4 bases. There are 18 residues in the CDR3. This chain's CDR3 is CATSRSPWTGQGQYEQYF. In DNA form, the CDR3 reads TGTGCCACCAGCAGATCACCTTGGACGGGACAGGGACAGTACGAGCAGTACTTC.

The V gene is TRBV5-5, the J gene TRBJ2-5; tentative D call: TRBD2 (6 bases). The V end was cut by 4 bases, the J end by 0 bases, with 16 bases between. The CDR3 is 16 amino acids. Germline loops: CDR1 SGHKS, CDR2 YYEKEE (reference sequence). This CDR3 is CASSPRLATYQETQYF. CDR3 DNA: TGTGCCAGCAGCCCTCGTCTAGCGACGTACCAAGAGACCCAGTACTTC.

This sequence joins TRBV7-3 and TRBJ2-2, with 9 nucleotides matching TRBD2. The germline V gene encodes CDR1 SGHTA and CDR2 FQGTGA. The trim removed 1 base at V and 5 bases at J, leaving 5 bases unmatched. The CDR3 length is 16 residues. The CDR3 nucleotides are TGTGCCAGCAGCTTAATCGCGGGAGGGAGGACCGGGGAGCTGTTTTTT. This translates into CASSLIAGGRTGELFF.

The rearrangement uses TRBV28 and TRBJ1-2; 7 bases line up with TRBD1. The CDR3 covers 14 residues. Per germline, CDR1 MDHEN and CDR2 SYDVKM. The trim removed 3 bases at V and 7 bases at J, leaving 8 bases unmatched. CDR3 amino acids: CASSFVRQGVGYTF. DNA for the CDR3: TGTGCCAGCAGTTTTGTTAGGCAGGGGGTTGGCTACACCTTC.

V is TRBV11-2 and J is TRBJ2-3, with 10 bases fitting TRBD2. J lost 4 bases, V lost 2 bases, and 3 bases had no gene match. In germline, CDR1 is SGHAT, CDR2 FQNNGV. The CDR3 is 15 amino acids. CDR3 in amino acids: CASSLSGGDADTQYF. CDR3 nucleotides: TGTGCCAGCAGCTTAAGCGGGGGGGACGCAGATACGCAGTATTTT.

This chain links TRBV7-9 with TRBJ1-1, with D hard to call. There are 14 residues in the CDR3. Germline V CDR1 and CDR2: SEHNR, FQNEAQ (reference sequence). Trimming took 5 bases from V and 4 from J, leaving 14 bases between them. The chain's CDR3 is CASSPQRRGTEAFF. CDR3 in DNA: TGTGCCAGCAGCCCTCAACGTCGGGGCACTGAAGCTTTCTTT.

This chain links TRBV5-1 with TRBJ1-1; D might be TRBD1 (6 bases). V lost 6 bases, J lost 0 bases, and 21 bases lay in between. In germline, CDR1 is SGHRS, CDR2 YFSETQ. The CDR3 runs to 17 residues. CDR3 region: CASNPHRGAEMNTEAFF. The CDR3 region has the DNA TGCGCCAGCAACCCCCATCGGGGGGCTGAGATGAACACTGAAGCTTTCTTT.

This chain connects TRBV7-9 to TRBJ1-2; D possibly corresponds to TRBD1 (5 bases). The V gene lost 4 bases and the J gene lost 3 bases, with 15 bases spanning the gap. This CDR3 region has 15 residues. Germline CDR1 reads SEHNR; CDR2 reads FQNEAQ (reference sequence). The CDR3 sequence is CASSSAPRGDYGYTF. For the CDR3, the DNA is TGTGCCAGCAGCTCAGCCCCTCGGGGGGACTATGGCTACACCTTC.

J is TRBJ2-2 and V is TRBV30; maybe TRBD1 (6 bases). With 1 base removed from V and 2 bases from J, the gap between germline ends came to 14 bases. CDR1 is GTSNPN and CDR2 is SVGIG in the germline V gene (reference sequence). The CDR3 length is 16 residues. CDR3 residues: CAWSDLRTENTGELFF. For the CDR3, the DNA is TGTGCCTGGAGTGATTTAAGGACAGAAAACACCGGGGAGCTGTTTTTT.

This chain links TRBV9 with TRBJ2-5; D is possibly TRBD2 (5 bases). The CDR3 sequence is 14 residues long. Germline CDR1 SGDLS, CDR2 YYNGEE. The V and J ends lost 7 bases and 4 bases respectively, with 17 bases between them. CDR3 amino acids: CASPNARDGETQYF. CDR3 coding DNA: TGTGCCAGCCCCAACGCGAGGGATGGAGAGACCCAGTACTTC. Based on the CDR3 plus reference TRBV9 and TRBJ2-5, the full variable domain is DSGVTQTPKHLITATGQRVTLRCSPRSGDLSVYWYQQSLDQGLQFLIQYYNGEERAKGNILERFSAQQFPDLHSELNLSSLELGDSALYFCASPNARDGETQYFGPGTRLLVL.

The chain has TRBV5-1 and TRBJ1-4, with D hard to call. V dropped 3 bases and J dropped 3 bases, with 3 bases sitting between them. The CDR3 has 12 residues. Germline CDR1 reads SGHRS; CDR2 reads YFSETQ. CDR3 residues: CASSSSNEKLFF. DNA of the CDR3: TGCGCCAGCAGCTCATCTAATGAAAAACTGTTTTTT. Together with reference TRBV5-1 and TRBJ1-4, the CDR3 gives the full variable domain: KAGVTQTPRYLIKTRGQQVTLSCSPISGHRSVSWYQQTPGQGLQFLFEYFSETQRNKGNFPGRFSGRQFSNSRSEMNVSTLELGDSALYLCASSSSNEKLFFGSGTQLSVL.

The rearrangement joins TRBV7-9 to TRBJ2-7; unclear D gene. V was clipped by 0 bases and J by 0 bases, with 6 bases between them. The germline CDR1 and CDR2 sequences are SEHNR and FQNEAQ (reference sequence). The CDR3 loop spans 14 amino acids. CDR3 loop: CASSLARDSYEQYF. CDR3 nucleotides: TGTGCCAGCAGCTTAGCGCGAGACTCCTACGAGCAGTACTTC.

The chain is built from TRBV21-1 and TRBJ2-1; TRBD1 is taken as the D call from the table, unchecked against the DNA. TRBV21-1 is shown as a pseudogene. This CDR3 has 18 amino acids. The CDR3 DNA sequence: TGTGCCAGCAGTGGTAAGGAGACAGGTGGAAACCTAAATGGTGAGCAGTTCTTC. This translates into CASSGKETGGNLNGEQFF.

The rearrangement uses TRBV5-6 and TRBJ2-1, with D possibly TRBD2 on 6 matching bases. Germline V gene data show CDR1 as SGHDT and CDR2 as YYEEEE. Trimming took 1 base from V and 3 from J, leaving 11 bases between them. This CDR3 has 15 amino acids. CDR3 sequence: CASSLRTTFYNEQFF. CDR3 sequence (DNA): TGTGCCAGCAGCTTGCGGACTACCTTCTACAATGAGCAGTTCTTC.

V is TRBV5-1 and J is TRBJ2-3, with TRBD1 identical over 9 bases. V lost 6 bases and J lost 4; bases outside the gene matches: 9. The germline gives CDR1 SGHRS, CDR2 YFSETQ. The CDR3 covers 15 residues. The CDR3 nucleotides read TGCGCCAGCAACGTACAGGGGGCGGTCGCAGATACGCAGTATTTT. This encodes CASNVQGAVADTQYF.

V gene TRBV7-6 combines with J gene TRBJ2-3, with D possibly TRBD2 on 7 matching bases. This CDR3 is built from 14 residues. Trimming shortened V by 1 base and J by 5 bases, and 10 bases separated the two germline ends. Germline loops: CDR1 SGHVS, CDR2 FNYEAQ. The CDR3 sequence is CASSLEGGVDTQYF. The CDR3 DNA follows: TGTGCCAGCAGCTTAGAGGGGGGGGTAGATACGCAGTATTTT.

This rearrangement joins TRBV5-1 to TRBJ2-7; the D gene is possibly TRBD1 (6 bases). CDR3 length equals 14 residues. Germline-derived CDR1 and CDR2 are SGHRS and YFSETQ. V dropped 4 bases and J dropped 0 bases, with 11 bases sitting between them. This CDR3 reads CASSPDRSSYEQYF. Written as DNA, the CDR3 is TGCGCCAGCAGCCCTGACAGGAGCTCCTACGAGCAGTACTTC.

This rearrangement joins TRBV19 to TRBJ2-3, with 9 bases identical to TRBD2. CDR3 length: 15 residues. Germline V lookup: CDR1 LNHDA, CDR2 SQIVND (reference sequence). V was pared by 5 bases and J by 4 bases, with 7 bases of the junction left unmatched. The CDR3, as DNA: TGTGCCAGTAGTTTTACTAGCGGGTACCCAGATACGCAGTATTTT. It codes for CASSFTSGYPDTQYF.

Comments on this clone: Other DNA sequences in this sample translate to the same CDR3. The chain combines TRBV20-1 with TRBJ2-7, with 7 nucleotides matching TRBD1. CDR1 and CDR2 (germline): DFQATT, SNEGSKA (reference sequence). With 6 bases clipped from V and 2 bases from J, the junction kept 1 base outside the gene matches. This CDR3 comprises 11 residues. For the CDR3, the DNA is TGCAGTGCGAGGGGGCCCTACGAGCAGTACTTC. This encodes CSARGPYEQYF.

The rearrangement links TRBV28 to TRBJ2-1; possibly TRBD2 for D (6 bases). This CDR3 contains 12 residues. V was trimmed by 6 bases and J by 6 bases, leaving 9 bases between them. Germline V gene sequence: CDR1 MDHEN, CDR2 SYDVKM. Here the CDR3 DNA reads TGTGCCAGCAGGGAGGGTTTCAATGAGCAGTTCTTC. Its translation: CASREGFNEQFF.

For the CDR3, the DNA is TGTGCCAGTATGGACAGGGGGGTATGGCGTAGCAATCAGCCCCAGCATTTT. Its protein is CASMDRGVWRSNQPQHF. J is TRBJ1-5 and V is TRBV19; 10 bases line up with TRBD1. Germline assignment: CDR1 LNHDA and CDR2 SQIVND (reference sequence). After removal of 7 bases from V and 0 bases from J, the junction contained 9 bases not matched to a gene. The CDR3 consists of 17 residues.

The V call is TRBV12-5, the J call TRBJ1-1; D might be TRBD1 (6 bases). This CDR3 has 13 residues. The germline CDR1 and CDR2 sequences are LGHNT and FRNRAP. Trimming removed 5 bases at V and 0 bases at J, with 7 bases between. Written as DNA, the CDR3 is TGTGCTAGTGGTACAGGGTTGAACACTGAAGCTTTCTTT. Its protein product is CASGTGLNTEAFF. Full variable domain (remainder filled in from reference TRBV12-5 and TRBJ1-1): DARVTQTPRHKVTEMGQEVTMRCQPILGHNTVFWYRQTMMQGLELLAYFRNRAPLDDSGMPKDRFSAEMPDATLATLKIQPSEPRDSAVYFCASGTGLNTEAFFGQGTRLTVV.

The V call is TRBV6-1, the J call TRBJ2-3; 10 bases fit TRBD1. CDR1 and CDR2 from the germline V gene are MNHNS and SASEGT. There are 15 residues in the CDR3. After removal of 2 bases from V and 4 bases from J, the junction contained 3 bases not matched to a gene. The DNA of the CDR3 is TGTGCCAGCAGTGAATTGGGGACAGGGGCAGATACGCAGTATTTT. Amino acid sequence: CASSELGTGADTQYF.

The V call is TRBV9, the J call TRBJ2-5; 8 bases align to TRBD2. Per the germline V gene, CDR1 is SGDLS and CDR2 is YYNGEE. The length of the CDR3 is 14 residues. V gave up 4 bases and J gave up 5 bases; unmatched junction bases: 7. The CDR3 is CASSPSSGSETQYF. DNA for the CDR3: TGTGCCAGCAGCCCGTCCAGCGGGAGCGAGACCCAGTACTTC.

The chain has TRBV10-3 and TRBJ1-2, with 9 bases fitting TRBD1. The trim removed 5 bases at V and 7 bases at J, leaving 5 bases unmatched. Germline values: CDR1 ENHRY, CDR2 SYGVKD. The CDR3 is 13 amino acids. CDR3 sequence: CAISPGQGFGYTF. CDR3 nucleotide sequence: TGTGCCATCAGTCCGGGACAGGGCTTTGGCTACACCTTC.

The V and J genes are TRBV9 and TRBJ1-2, with 12 bases fitting TRBD1. CDR3 length equals 15 residues. V was clipped by 3 bases and J by 7 bases; unmatched bases: 7. Per the germline V gene, CDR1 is SGDLS and CDR2 is YYNGEE. CDR3 loop: CASSGLRDRGLGYTF. Written as DNA, the CDR3 is TGTGCCAGCAGCGGGCTTCGGGACAGGGGGCTTGGCTACACCTTC.

The chain combines TRBV11-3 with TRBJ1-1; 7 nucleotides agree with TRBD1. Germline CDR1 SGHNT, CDR2 YENEEA. The CDR3 is 15 amino acids. The V and J ends lost 0 bases and 3 bases, in that order; junction bases with no gene match: 4. The CDR3 loop is CASSLEGRGHTEAFF. Here the CDR3 DNA reads TGTGCCAGCAGCTTAGAGGGAAGGGGGCACACTGAAGCTTTCTTT.